The T cell receptor beta chain described here comes from a study of blood T cell repertoires in COVID-19. About the study: Material from acute and convalescent COVID-19 was sourced from the United States, Italy and Spain. PBMCs, B-cell-depleted T cells, or T cells provided the cDNA or gDNA that made up the material.

Original methodology: How many nucleated cells were present was estimated from reference gene primer amplification. Clones were read by immunoSEQ multiplex PCR, and TCRdb kept only the in-frame ones, dropping some. Clone size and the V and J calls come from that table; the DNA yielded D and trimming. The table shows about 200,000 clones, with 85% to 90% occurring only once. CDR1 and CDR2 (germline): MNHEY, SVGAGI. V lost 7 bases to trimming and J lost 4 bases; unmatched junction nucleotides: 7. The CDR3 runs to 14 residues. Material for sequencing was peripheral blood. V is TRBV6-5 and J is TRBJ1-1, with 9 bases fitting TRBD1. The receptor comes from a woman in her 70s with acute or convalescent COVID-19. The CDR3 is CASMYRGQGTEAFF. The DNA of the CDR3 is TGTGCCAGCATGTACAGGGGGCAGGGCACTGAAGCTTTCTTT.